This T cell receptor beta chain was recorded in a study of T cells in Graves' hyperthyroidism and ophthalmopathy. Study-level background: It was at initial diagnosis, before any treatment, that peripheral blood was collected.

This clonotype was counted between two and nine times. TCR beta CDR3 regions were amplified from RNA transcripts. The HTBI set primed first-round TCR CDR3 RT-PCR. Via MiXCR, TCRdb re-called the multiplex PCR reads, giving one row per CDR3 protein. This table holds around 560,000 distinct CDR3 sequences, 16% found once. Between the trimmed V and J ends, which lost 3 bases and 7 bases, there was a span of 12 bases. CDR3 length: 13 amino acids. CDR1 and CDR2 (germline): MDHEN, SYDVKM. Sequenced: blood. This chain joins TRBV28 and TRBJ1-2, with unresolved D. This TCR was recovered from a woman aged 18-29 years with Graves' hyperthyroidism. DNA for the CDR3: TGTGCCAGCAGTTTGGGTTACCGCGGTGGCTACACCTTC. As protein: CASSLGYRGGYTF.